The 12 T cell receptor beta chains below come from one sample, sequenced in a study of OX40 agonist ivuxolimab in advanced cancers. The assay was immunoSEQ multiplex PCR, and TCRdb's table has in-frame clones only and misses some. This table has some 87,000 clones, about 88% appearing once. Sequenced material: CD4+ or CD8+ T cells sorted from blood, taken in a trial of the OX40 agonist ivuxolimab. The source of these receptors is an adult with an advanced solid tumor such as melanoma, head and neck, liver or kidney cancer.

The V gene is TRBV4-1, the J gene TRBJ1-1; D is perhaps TRBD1 (5 bases). The CDR3 sequence is 12 residues long. Between the trimmed V and J ends, which lost 3 bases and 11 bases, there was a span of 13 bases. Germline CDR1 is MGHRA and CDR2 is YSYEKL. Written as DNA, the CDR3 is TGCGCCAGCAGCCACCCCTGGGGGGACGCTTTCTTT. Translation: CASSHPWGDAFF.

This clone came up once. This chain's CDR3 is CAWRSSGGSDTQYF. The DNA of the CDR3 is TGTGCCTGGAGGTCTAGCGGGGGCTCAGATACGCAGTATTTT. The chain carries TRBV30 and TRBJ2-3, with 10 bases matching TRBD2. The CDR3 runs to 14 residues. V shed 3 bases and J 4 bases; nucleotides not matched to a gene: 4. Germline CDR1 reads GTSNPN; CDR2 reads SVGIG (reference sequence).

The gene calls are TRBV20-1 and TRBJ1-6; 8 bases align to TRBD1. Trimming took 6 bases from V and 15 from J; bases not matched to a gene: 7. The CDR3 totals 11 residues. CDR1 DFQATT and CDR2 SNEGSKA come from the germline V gene (reference sequence). As DNA, the CDR3 is TGCAGTGCCCGGACAGGGATGAACCTCCACTTT. This gives the protein CSARTGMNLHF.

This clone was found a few times. The rearrangement links TRBV19 to TRBJ1-2; no reliable D call. There are 12 residues in the CDR3. V lost 5 bases to trimming and J lost 8 bases, with 12 bases between them. Germline assignment: CDR1 LNHDA and CDR2 SQIVND (reference sequence). The CDR3 reads CASSVRIGGYTF. The CDR3 nucleotides read TGTGCCAGTAGTGTCCGGATCGGGGGCTACACCTTC.

A single count supports this clone. The V call is TRBV5-8, the J call TRBJ2-7; 14 nucleotides align to TRBD2. The germline CDR1 and CDR2 sequences are SGHTS and YDEGEE. With V trimmed by 4 bases and J by 2 bases, 2 bases remained unmatched. The length of the CDR3 is 15 residues. CDR3 nucleotides: TGTGCCAGCAGCCGGACTAGCGGGGGGACCTACGAGCAGTACTTC. It is translated as CASSRTSGGTYEQYF.

This rearrangement joins TRBV10-2 to TRBJ2-3; no clear D. V shed 8 bases and J shed 5 bases, with 5 bases lying between them. Germline CDR1 WSHSY, CDR2 SAAADI. The CDR3 runs to 10 residues. The CDR3 sequence: CASGQDTQYF. CDR3 sequence (DNA): TGCGCCAGCGGTCAAGATACGCAGTATTTT.

J is TRBJ2-7 and V is TRBV6-1; D uncertain. With 7 bases removed from V and 5 bases from J, the gap between germline ends came to 12 bases. The CDR3 extends over 12 amino acids. Germline V gives CDR1 MNHNS, CDR2 SASEGT. For the CDR3, the DNA is TGTGCCAGCATGGGGTACTCTGACGAGCAGTACTTC. This encodes CASMGYSDEQYF.

V usage is TRBV5-4 and J usage is TRBJ2-7; D might be TRBD1 or TRBD2, each matching 5 bases. The V gene's germline CDR1 is SGHNT and CDR2 YYREEE (reference sequence). This CDR3 comprises 14 residues. Trimming removed 4 bases from V and 6 bases from J, with 17 bases in between. CDR3 region: CASSGDRALREQYF. CDR3 DNA: TGTGCCAGCAGCGGGGACCGAGCACTTCGCGAGCAGTACTTC.

The chain carries TRBV10-2 and TRBJ2-1; 10 nucleotides agree with TRBD2. V gave up 6 bases and J gave up 8 bases; unmatched junction bases: 4. The CDR3 runs to 13 residues. Germline lookup yields CDR1 WSHSY and CDR2 SAAADI. The chain's CDR3 is CASRAGGPYEQFF. The CDR3, as DNA: TGCGCCAGCAGAGCGGGAGGGCCCTATGAGCAGTTCTTC.

Regarding this clone: The identical CDR3 is also encoded by other nucleotide sequences in the sample. CDR3 protein: CASSTTGGNQPQHF. The CDR3 DNA reads TGTGCCAGTAGTACTACAGGGGGCAATCAGCCCCAGCATTTT. The chain uses TRBV19 and TRBJ1-5; 7 nucleotides line up with TRBD1. Germline V gene sequence: CDR1 LNHDA, CDR2 SQIVND (reference sequence). The V and J ends lost 4 bases and 2 bases, in that order; junction bases with no gene match: 2. CDR3 length equals 14 residues.

The chain couples TRBV29-1 to TRBJ2-5; D might be TRBD2 (7 bases). The germline V gene has CDR1 SQVTM and CDR2 ANQGSEA. Trimming removed 7 bases at V and 3 bases at J, with 24 bases between. CDR3 length equals 16 residues. The CDR3 here is CSAGGRGSSEKETQYF. The CDR3 DNA follows: TGCAGCGCCGGTGGGAGGGGGTCCTCGGAAAAAGAGACCCAGTACTTC.

The chain employs TRBV18 and TRBJ1-1; D gene unclear. Germline-derived CDR1 and CDR2 are KGHSH and LQKENI. The CDR3 has 16 residues. The germline V and J ends were trimmed by 1 base and 0 bases, with 12 bases remaining between them. CDR3 loop: CASSPQAVGMNTEAFF. The CDR3 DNA is TGTGCCAGCTCACCACAGGCAGTAGGGATGAACACTGAAGCTTTCTTT.